These 9 T cell receptor beta chains were sequenced from one sample in a study of blood T cells in healthy people across ages. A second PCR, run for about 7 to 11 cycles, used a sample-barcoded 5' primer plus a J-beta primer mix. Via MiXCR, TCRdb re-called the 5' RACE reads, giving one row per CDR3 protein. The sample includes about 1.4 million distinct CDR3 sequences, 45% to 70% of them seen just once. The specimen was blood. Every receptor here comes from a man aged 18 to 30 in good health.

The chain combines TRBV3-1 with TRBJ2-4, with D unclear. V was cut by 2 bases and J by 5 bases, with 7 bases left in between. The CDR3 contains 13 residues. Germline lookup yields CDR1 LGHDT and CDR2 YNNKEL (reference sequence). CDR3 nucleotide sequence: TGTGCCAGCAGCCAATATGGGGAAAACATTCAGTACTTC. It translates to CASSQYGENIQYF.

The chain has TRBV4-1 and TRBJ2-7, with D tentatively TRBD1 (5 bases). Germline CDR1 and CDR2: MGHRA and YSYEKL. This CDR3 contains 15 residues. Deletions cut 1 base from V and 3 bases from J, with 13 bases between. CDR3: CASSQVRNRNYEQYF. The DNA of the CDR3 is TGCGCCAGCAGCCAAGTCAGGAACAGGAACTACGAGCAGTACTTC.

This chain joins TRBV7-2 and TRBJ2-7; 8 bases align to TRBD2. V shed 4 bases, J shed 4 bases, and the junction held 9 bases outside the gene matches. From germline, CDR1 is SGHTA and CDR2 FQGNSA. The CDR3 is 15 amino acids. The CDR3 nucleotides are TGTGCCAGCAGCTCCTTCTTTGGCGGGAGGTACGAGCAGTACTTC. Protein: CASSSFFGGRYEQYF.

This clonotype appeared a few times. The V and J genes are TRBV6-6 and TRBJ2-5; D remains unclear. Germline V lookup: CDR1 MNHNY, CDR2 SVGAGI (reference sequence). There are 12 residues in the CDR3. The V end was cut by 7 bases, the J end by 2 bases, with 8 bases between. For the CDR3, the DNA is TGTGCCAGCAAGGAAGATCAAGAGACCCAGTACTTC. Translated: CASKEDQETQYF.

V is TRBV7-9 and J is TRBJ2-1; D unclear. The CDR3 runs 12 residues. Deletions cut 5 bases from V and 8 bases from J, with 10 bases between. Germline CDR1 and CDR2: SEHNR and FQNEAQ (reference sequence). For the CDR3, the DNA is TGTGCCAGCAGCGTGGGGTATTATGAGCAGTTCTTC. Its protein product is CASSVGYYEQFF.

The chain employs TRBV11-2 and TRBJ2-5; tentatively, D is TRBD2 (5 bases). V was trimmed by 0 bases and J by 5 bases, leaving 13 bases between them. Germline V gives CDR1 SGHAT, CDR2 FQNNGV. This CDR3 region has 15 residues. CDR3 in DNA: TGTGCCAGCAGCTTAGAAGTGGCGCGGGCGGAGACCCAGTACTTC. Its translation is CASSLEVARAETQYF.

Concerning this clonotype: One end of the junction varies from germline; a read error may be responsible. V usage is TRBV10-3 and J usage is TRBJ2-6; the D gene could be TRBD1 or TRBD2 (5 bases each). The CDR3 runs 18 residues. Per germline, CDR1 ENHRY and CDR2 SYGVKD. CDR3 residues: CAISELAGSSSGANFLTF. The DNA of the CDR3 is TGTGCCATCAGTGAGCTGGCAGGGAGCAGCTCTGGGGCCAACTTCCTGACTTTC.

The chain recombines TRBV29-1 with TRBJ2-3, with D possibly being TRBD1 (5 bases). This CDR3 contains 14 residues. Germline CDR1 reads SQVTM; CDR2 reads ANQGSEA. V lost 6 bases and J lost 2, with 15 bases in between. CDR3 bases: TGCAGCGTCCAAAAGACAGTCAACACAGATACGCAGTATTTT. Translating gives CSVQKTVNTDTQYF.

The rearrangement links TRBV20-1 to TRBJ2-7; 7 nucleotides agree with TRBD1. The end of the DNA aligns better with TRBJ2-5, so the J call may be wrong. Germline V gives CDR1 DFQATT, CDR2 SNEGSKA (reference sequence). The length of the CDR3 is 13 residues. CDR3 sequence (DNA): TGCAGTGCTAGGACAGGGTGGTATGAGACCCAGTACTTC. Protein sequence: CSARTGWYETQYF.